Presented here are 9 T cell receptor beta chains from one specimen sequenced in a study of technical replicates of blood from four donors. Libraries were prepared by immunoSEQ multiplex PCR; TCRdb keeps only in-frame clonotypes and omits some of them. Found here are tens of thousands of clones, 94% of them singletons; the top ten hold less than 0.3%. The sample taken for sequencing was T cells isolated from PBMCs. Receptors originate from a human donor in good health.

The CDR3 nucleotides read TGTGCCAGCAGTTTAAATTTGGCGGGAGGAGAGACCCAGTACTTC. As protein: CASSLNLAGGETQYF. The V and J genes are TRBV27 and TRBJ2-5; 8 nucleotides align to TRBD2. This CDR3 spans 15 amino acids. CDR1 is MNHEY, CDR2 SMNVEV, per germline (reference sequence). The V and J ends lost 2 bases and 4 bases, in that order; junction bases with no gene match: 6.

This clone has just one count. The V and J genes are TRBV27 and TRBJ2-3; 8 bases align to TRBD2. Germline V gene sequence: CDR1 MNHEY, CDR2 SMNVEV (reference sequence). This CDR3 has 17 amino acids. Unmatched junction bases numbered 18, after V lost 8 bases and J lost 5 bases. CDR3 in DNA: TGTGCCAGCGCCTTCCTAGGGAGCGGGAGTACTTTAGATACGCAGTATTTT. It specifies CASAFLGSGSTLDTQYF.

The chain has TRBV5-4 and TRBJ2-7, with 15 bases matching TRBD2. J gave up 4 bases and V 1 base, and 15 bases lay outside the gene matches. The CDR3 totals 20 residues. CDR1 SGHNT and CDR2 YYREEE come from the germline V gene (reference sequence). The CDR3 loop reads CASSLRSFLGLAGGQYEQYF. CDR3 nucleotides: TGTGCCAGCAGCTTGCGATCCTTTCTAGGACTAGCGGGAGGGCAGTACGAGCAGTACTTC.

This sequence joins TRBV18 and TRBJ1-4, with D hard to call. The CDR3 is 17 residues long. Germline-derived CDR1 and CDR2 are KGHSH and LQKENI. Trimming stripped 0 bases from V and 3 bases from J, with 14 bases between. CDR3 in amino acids: CASSPPVARAANEKLFF. The CDR3 DNA reads as TGTGCCAGCTCACCACCGGTTGCGCGGGCAGCTAATGAAAAACTGTTTTTT.

CDR3 DNA sequence: TGTGCCAGCAGCAATCAGCGTAACAACTACGAGCAGTACTTC. Residues: CASSNQRNNYEQYF. V is TRBV11-3 and J is TRBJ2-7, with unresolved D. Germline CDR1 is SGHNT and CDR2 is YENEEA. The CDR3 contains 14 residues. Between the trimmed V and J ends, which lost 5 bases and 3 bases, there was a span of 14 bases.

The rearrangement joins TRBV5-1 to TRBJ2-7, with D perhaps matching TRBD1 (5 bases). V dropped 2 bases and J dropped 5 bases, with 11 bases sitting between them. The CDR3 loop spans 13 amino acids. Germline V gives CDR1 SGHRS, CDR2 YFSETQ. The CDR3 bases are TGCGCCAGCAGCTTTTCCAGGGATCACGAGCAGTACTTC. It encodes CASSFSRDHEQYF.

V is TRBV5-1 and J is TRBJ2-3; 8 nucleotides line up with TRBD2. V shed 2 bases, J shed 3 bases, and the junction held 8 bases outside the gene matches. This CDR3 region has 16 residues. In germline, CDR1 is SGHRS, CDR2 YFSETQ. The CDR3 coding sequence is TGCGCCAGCAGCTTAACGGGAGGGCCCCTGACAGATACGCAGTATTTT. It encodes CASSLTGGPLTDTQYF.

The V and J genes are TRBV9 and TRBJ2-7, with TRBD2 matching 11 bases. CDR1 and CDR2 from the germline V gene are SGDLS and YYNGEE. The CDR3 totals 14 residues. Losses at the gene ends were 1 base for V and 3 bases for J; bases not matched to a gene: 0. The CDR3 DNA reads TGTGCCAGCAGCGTAACTAGCGGGAGCTACGAGCAGTACTTC. Translating gives CASSVTSGSYEQYF.

The V gene is TRBV6-5, the J gene TRBJ2-3; a weak D match, TRBD2 (7 bases). Between the trimmed V and J ends, which lost 3 bases and 2 bases, there was a span of 12 bases. Germline CDR1 is MNHEY and CDR2 is SVGAGI. The CDR3 extends over 15 amino acids. The CDR3 region is CASSYRGAFTDTQYF. As DNA, the CDR3 is TGTGCCAGCAGTTATCGGGGGGCCTTCACAGATACGCAGTATTTT.